A single sample gave rise to the 29 T cell receptor beta chains below, sequenced in a study of OX40 agonist ivuxolimab in advanced cancers. Repertoires were generated with immunoSEQ multiplex PCR, while TCRdb's copy carries only in-frame clones and drops some. The repertoire holds tens of thousands of clones, with 77% as singletons. The sample consisted of CD4+ or CD8+ T cells sorted from blood, taken in a trial of the OX40 agonist ivuxolimab. These receptors came from an adult with an advanced solid tumor such as melanoma, head and neck, liver or kidney cancer.

This clone was seen only a few times. The chain recombines TRBV30 with TRBJ1-5; D uncertain. V was trimmed by 2 bases and J by 7 bases, leaving 15 bases between them. Germline V CDR1 and CDR2: GTSNPN, SVGIG (reference sequence). The CDR3 consists of 14 residues. This chain's CDR3 is CAWSSTTARQPQHF. The CDR3, as DNA: TGTGCCTGGAGTTCGACAACAGCTAGACAGCCCCAGCATTTT.

The rearrangement joins TRBV19 to TRBJ2-7; 8 bases are a match to TRBD2. The CDR3 length is 16 residues. Germline assignment: CDR1 LNHDA and CDR2 SQIVND (reference sequence). J was trimmed by 4 bases and V by 4 bases; bases with no gene match: 12. CDR3 nucleotide sequence: TGTGCCAGTAGTAAGACGGTTAGCGGGATCCGATACGAGCAGTACTTC. Its translation is CASSKTVSGIRYEQYF.

The chain has TRBV7-2 and TRBJ1-3, with 8 bases matching TRBD1. CDR1 is SGHTA and CDR2 is FQGNSA in the germline V gene. The trim removed 2 bases at V and 7 bases at J, leaving 1 base unmatched. The CDR3 has 13 residues. CDR3 amino acids: CASSLQGANTIYF. In DNA form, the CDR3 reads TGTGCCAGCAGCTTACAGGGGGCCAACACCATATATTTT.

This chain uses TRBV30 with TRBJ1-5, with D perhaps matching TRBD1 (5 bases). The CDR3 spans 13 residues. V shed 5 bases and J shed 1 base, with 9 bases lying between them. CDR1 and CDR2 from the germline V gene are GTSNPN and SVGIG (reference sequence). CDR3 nucleotide sequence: TGTGCCTGGCGCAGGGACAGCAATCAGCCCCAGCATTTT. It specifies CAWRRDSNQPQHF.

The rearrangement joins TRBV25-1 to TRBJ2-1; D ambiguous. Per germline, CDR1 MGHDK and CDR2 SYGVNS. CDR3 length equals 13 residues. V lost 8 bases, J lost 0 bases, and 8 bases lay in between. The CDR3 DNA reads TGTGCCAGCTCGCATAGCTCCTACAATGAGCAGTTCTTC. Encoded protein: CASSHSSYNEQFF.

V usage is TRBV25-1 and J usage is TRBJ2-1; 7 positions match TRBD1. Looked up from germline, CDR1 is MGHDK and CDR2 is SYGVNS. The CDR3 is 17 amino acids. With V trimmed by 3 bases and J by 5 bases, 13 bases remained unmatched. The CDR3 loop reads CASSDSKRGLRDNEQFF. CDR3 nucleotides: TGTGCCAGCAGTGACTCTAAGAGGGGGCTAAGGGACAATGAGCAGTTCTTC.

This clone was seen a single time. This chain uses TRBV14 with TRBJ2-1; 7 nucleotides align to TRBD1. Per germline, CDR1 SGHDN and CDR2 FVKESK. CDR3 length: 18 amino acids. After removal of 5 bases from V and 9 bases from J, the junction contained 22 bases not matched to a gene. The CDR3 protein is CASSGRDSFGPGIGEQFF. CDR3 nucleotide sequence: TGTGCCAGCAGCGGACGGGACAGTTTTGGCCCGGGAATAGGTGAGCAGTTCTTC.

The rearrangement uses TRBV10-3 and TRBJ2-7, with 8 bases aligning to TRBD1. CDR3 length equals 16 residues. From germline, CDR1 is ENHRY and CDR2 SYGVKD. Trimming removed 5 bases from V and 4 bases from J; junction bases left unmatched: 13. The CDR3 loop reads CAISPRGTGRGYEQYF. CDR3 DNA sequence: TGTGCCATCAGTCCCCGGGGGACAGGCCGAGGTTACGAGCAGTACTTC.

V and J are TRBV27 and TRBJ2-3; TRBD2 aligns across 10 bases. The CDR3 has 14 amino acids. V was pared by 5 bases and J by 5 bases, with 4 bases of the junction left unmatched. Germline V gives CDR1 MNHEY, CDR2 SMNVEV (reference sequence). CDR3 in DNA: TGTGCCAGCAGTAGGACTAGCGGAATAGATACGCAGTATTTT. It is translated as CASSRTSGIDTQYF.

A single count supports this clone. The chain combines TRBV28 with TRBJ2-7; D is uncertain. The V gene lost 6 bases and the J gene lost 2 bases, with 11 bases spanning the gap. This CDR3 is 13 amino acids long. The V gene's germline CDR1 is MDHEN and CDR2 SYDVKM. CDR3 bases: TGTGCCAGCAGGCCGAAAATGACCTACGAGCAGTACTTC. Protein product: CASRPKMTYEQYF. The full variable domain, its missing parts supplied by reference TRBV28 and TRBJ2-7, is DVKVTQSSRYLVKRTGEKVFLECVQDMDHENMFWYRQDPGLGLRLIYFSYDVKMKEKGDIPEGYSVSREKKERFSLILESASTNQTSMYLCASRPKMTYEQYFGPGTRLTVT.

In this sample, this clone turned up a few times. The gene calls are TRBV29-1 and TRBJ2-7, with 7 bases aligning to TRBD1. Per germline, CDR1 SQVTM and CDR2 ANQGSEA. V shed 1 base and J 2 bases; nucleotides not matched to a gene: 5. The CDR3 consists of 14 residues. In DNA, the CDR3 is TGCAGCGTTGAAGGGGACAGTTGGCCCTACGAGCAGTACTTC. It yields the protein CSVEGDSWPYEQYF.

The chain joins TRBV19 to TRBJ1-1, with no clear D. In germline, CDR1 is LNHDA, CDR2 SQIVND (reference sequence). V was cut by 1 base and J by 3 bases, with 6 bases left in between. The CDR3 is 13 amino acids. As DNA, the CDR3 is TGTGCCAGTAGTATAGGGCAGCACACTGAAGCTTTCTTT. Translated, it gives CASSIGQHTEAFF.

For the CDR3, the DNA is TGCGCCAGCGGCCATGGGACACTTAGCACAGATACGCAGTATTTT. Encoded protein: CASGHGTLSTDTQYF. V is TRBV10-2 and J is TRBJ2-3; perhaps TRBD1 as D (6 bases). In germline, CDR1 is WSHSY, CDR2 SAAADI. CDR3 size: 15 residues. The V gene lost 8 bases and the J gene lost 0 bases, with 15 bases spanning the gap.

The chain joins TRBV5-1 to TRBJ2-1; TRBD2 matches 11 bases. The CDR3 is made up of 18 amino acids. Germline V gene sequence: CDR1 SGHRS, CDR2 YFSETQ. J gave up 2 bases and V 0 bases, and 7 bases lay outside the gene matches. CDR3 nucleotide sequence: TGCGCCAGCAGCTTGGGGGTAGCGGGAGGGCCCACCTACAATGAGCAGTTCTTC. It yields the protein CASSLGVAGGPTYNEQFF.

This clone was seen only a few times. The chain has TRBV7-2 and TRBJ2-2; 7 nucleotides line up with TRBD2. Germline V gene lookup returns CDR1 SGHTA and CDR2 FQGNSA. The CDR3 runs 16 residues. The junction had 5 bases not matched to a gene; V was cut back by 0 bases and J by 4 bases. The CDR3 reads CASSLAQAGFTGELFF. The DNA of the CDR3 is TGTGCCAGCAGCTTAGCGCAAGCGGGGTTCACCGGGGAGCTGTTTTTT.

This clone has more than one count but fewer than ten. This chain joins TRBV11-2 and TRBJ2-1; TRBD2 aligns across 13 bases. The CDR3 is 14 residues long. J lost 9 bases, V lost 4 bases, and 3 bases had no gene match. Germline-derived CDR1 and CDR2 are SGHAT and FQNNGV. The CDR3 region has the DNA TGTGCCAGCAGCTGGACTAGCGGGAGCCCTGAGCAGTTCTTC. Residues: CASSWTSGSPEQFF.

This chain uses TRBV5-1 with TRBJ2-7; 8 nucleotides match TRBD1. V was pared by 3 bases and J by 5 bases, with 10 bases of the junction left unmatched. This CDR3 comprises 15 residues. CDR1 is SGHRS and CDR2 is YFSETQ in the germline V gene. The CDR3 protein is CASSSLTGTGNEQYF. CDR3 coding DNA: TGCGCCAGCAGCTCCTTAACCGGGACAGGTAACGAGCAGTACTTC. The full variable domain, its missing parts supplied by reference TRBV5-1 and TRBJ2-7, is KAGVTQTPRYLIKTRGQQVTLSCSPISGHRSVSWYQQTPGQGLQFLFEYFSETQRNKGNFPGRFSGRQFSNSRSEMNVSTLELGDSALYLCASSSLTGTGNEQYFGPGTRLTVT.

This sequence joins TRBV10-1 and TRBJ2-3; 9 bases align to TRBD2. Germline CDR1 is WNHNN and CDR2 is SYGVQD (reference sequence). The CDR3 loop spans 17 amino acids. Trimming took 2 bases from V and 2 from J; bases not matched to a gene: 8. CDR3 loop: CASSERWSSGTTDTQYF. The CDR3, as DNA: TGCGCCAGCAGTGAGAGGTGGTCTAGCGGGACCACAGATACGCAGTATTTT.

The chain couples TRBV27 to TRBJ1-6, with unresolved D. The germline V gene encodes CDR1 MNHEY and CDR2 SMNVEV (reference sequence). CDR3 size: 13 residues. Trimming stripped 2 bases from V and 8 bases from J, with 7 bases between. CDR3 DNA sequence: TGTGCCAGCAGTTTAAAGACTTATTCACCCCTCCACTTT. Translating gives CASSLKTYSPLHF.

The chain has TRBV5-1 and TRBJ2-5; TRBD1 might be the D (6 bases). V dropped 1 base and J dropped 0 bases, with 10 bases sitting between them. Looked up from germline, CDR1 is SGHRS and CDR2 is YFSETQ. CDR3 size: 15 residues. The CDR3 here is CASSLLTGNQETQYF. The CDR3 DNA follows: TGCGCCAGCAGCTTGCTAACAGGGAACCAAGAGACCCAGTACTTC.

This sequence joins TRBV5-5 and TRBJ2-3; the D is unclear. The CDR3 is 14 amino acids. V lost 0 bases to trimming and J lost 1 base, with 6 bases between them. The germline gives CDR1 SGHKS, CDR2 YYEKEE (reference sequence). The CDR3, as DNA: TGTGCCAGCAGCTTGGGGCAGCGCACAGATACGCAGTATTTT. This sequence encodes CASSLGQRTDTQYF. The whole variable domain, filled in from reference TRBV5-5 and TRBJ2-3, reads DAGVTQSPTHLIKTRGQQVTLRCSPISGHKSVSWYQQVLGQGPQFIFQYYEKEERGRGNFPDRFSARQFPNYSSELNVNALLLGDSALYLCASSLGQRTDTQYFGPGTRLTVL.

The rearrangement joins TRBV9 to TRBJ2-5; TRBD2 might be the D (6 bases). CDR1 is SGDLS and CDR2 is YYNGEE in the germline V gene. The V gene lost 2 bases and the J gene lost 2 bases, with 10 bases spanning the gap. This CDR3 comprises 14 residues. This CDR3 reads CASSVEAGQETQYF. CDR3 DNA sequence: TGTGCCAGCAGCGTCGAGGCGGGGCAAGAGACCCAGTACTTC.

This clone was observed a handful of times. The chain links TRBV4-3 to TRBJ1-3; D possibly corresponds to TRBD1 (6 bases). Trimming shortened V by 5 bases and J by 5 bases, and 16 bases separated the two germline ends. The germline V gene encodes CDR1 LGHNA and CDR2 YSLEER. This CDR3 region has 15 residues. Here the CDR3 reads CASSYTFGQRNTIYF. The CDR3 DNA follows: TGCGCCAGCAGCTATACCTTCGGACAGCGAAACACCATATATTTT.

V is TRBV9 and J is TRBJ1-6, with D possibly matching TRBD1 (6 bases). V lost 4 bases and J 10 bases, leaving 18 bases between the germline ends. The CDR3 runs to 15 residues. CDR1 is SGDLS and CDR2 is YYNGEE in the germline V gene. This CDR3 is CASSPQGRLGSPLHF. Written as DNA, the CDR3 is TGTGCCAGCAGCCCCCAGGGGAGATTGGGGTCACCCCTCCACTTT.

The sample holds one count of this clone. In DNA, the CDR3 is TGTGCCAGCAGCTTGCGGGGGGCGGTTGGTGGCTACACCTTC. Its translation is CASSLRGAVGGYTF. V gene TRBV5-6 combines with J gene TRBJ1-2, with a possible D match to TRBD1 (6 bases). The V gene lost 1 base and the J gene lost 7 bases, with 14 bases spanning the gap. CDR3 length equals 14 residues. CDR1 is SGHDT, CDR2 YYEEEE, per germline.

The V call is TRBV6-6, the J call TRBJ2-7, with a possible D match to TRBD2 (5 bases). The V gene lost 4 bases and the J gene lost 4 bases, with 11 bases spanning the gap. CDR3 length: 13 amino acids. The germline CDR1 and CDR2 sequences are MNHNY and SVGAGI (reference sequence). The CDR3 region has the DNA TGTGCCAGCAGTTCCAGACTAAAATACGAGCAGTACTTC. Protein: CASSSRLKYEQYF.

This chain joins TRBV9 and TRBJ2-1; 7 bases line up with TRBD1. After removal of 0 bases from V and 10 bases from J, the junction contained 1 base not matched to a gene. The CDR3 runs to 12 residues. Looked up from germline, CDR1 is SGDLS and CDR2 is YYNGEE. The DNA of the CDR3 is TGTGCCAGCAGCGTAGAACAGGGGGAGCAGTTCTTC. This encodes CASSVEQGEQFF.

This clone was recorded a few times. This chain joins TRBV6-1 and TRBJ2-5, with D possibly matching TRBD2 (5 bases). Trimming pared 4 bases from V and 4 bases from J, leaving 22 bases between. This CDR3 contains 17 residues. Germline loops: CDR1 MNHNS, CDR2 SASEGT. Here the CDR3 reads CASSVSLLGLAGETQYF. The CDR3 DNA sequence: TGTGCCAGCAGTGTATCCCTTTTAGGGCTAGCTGGAGAGACCCAGTACTTC.

This chain uses TRBV6-1 with TRBJ2-7, with no clear D. This CDR3 contains 12 residues. Germline CDR1 is MNHNS and CDR2 is SASEGT. The germline V and J ends were trimmed by 6 bases and 7 bases, with 13 bases remaining between them. CDR3 sequence (DNA): TGTGCCAGCAGCCCGACTCGTTTTGAGCAGTACTTC. This codes for CASSPTRFEQYF.